This entry lists 15 T cell receptor beta chains sequenced from one sample in a study of T-cell memory formation after mild COVID-19. TCRdb analysed the 5' RACE reads with MiXCR anew, one entry per CDR3 protein. The sample contains 140,000 or so distinct CDR3 sequences, more than 13% of which appear only once. Sequenced sample: PBMCs or a T cell subset sorted from them (not recorded which). The receptors originated from an adult woman who had mild COVID-19 (a few samples of this study predate the infection). Cell type and time point are not known.

This clonotype was seen a few times. The V gene is TRBV7-9, the J gene TRBJ2-7; TRBD2 aligns across 8 bases. With 5 bases clipped from V and 3 bases from J, the junction kept 3 bases outside the gene matches. This CDR3 is built from 13 residues. Per germline, CDR1 SEHNR and CDR2 FQNEAQ (reference sequence). CDR3 sequence: CASSRTSGYEQYF. CDR3 DNA: TGTGCCAGCAGCCGTACTAGCGGCTACGAGCAGTACTTC.

In this sample, this clonotype turned up a few times. The chain is built from TRBV4-1 and TRBJ2-5; D is perhaps TRBD1 (5 bases). Germline V gene sequence: CDR1 MGHRA, CDR2 YSYEKL. The CDR3 runs 14 residues. V lost 1 base and J lost 4, with 10 bases in between. The CDR3 bases are TGCGCCAGCAGCCAAGTCAGGGTAGGAGAGACCCAGTACTTC. It codes for CASSQVRVGETQYF.

This clonotype was picked up a small number of times. The V and J genes are TRBV3-1 and TRBJ2-7; D might be TRBD1 (6 bases). Trimming removed 0 bases from V and 9 bases from J, with 21 bases in between. Germline V gene lookup returns CDR1 LGHDT and CDR2 YNNKEL (reference sequence). CDR3 size: 16 residues. CDR3 sequence: CASSQDPSGYSTGQYF. The CDR3, as DNA: TGTGCCAGCAGCCAAGATCCGAGTGGCTACTCGACAGGGCAGTACTTC.

The genes are TRBV10-3 and TRBJ2-7; the match to TRBD1 covers 7 bases. The CDR3 covers 13 residues. V shed 6 bases and J 1 base; nucleotides not matched to a gene: 3. The germline V gene has CDR1 ENHRY and CDR2 SYGVKD. In nucleotides, the CDR3 is TGTGCCATCAGCCGGGACAGATCCTACGAGCAGTACTTC. It encodes CAISRDRSYEQYF.

A few counts support this clonotype. The chain combines TRBV24-1 with TRBJ2-1; D gene unclear. With 3 bases removed from V and 6 bases from J, the gap between germline ends came to 11 bases. The CDR3 spans 14 residues. CDR1 KGHDR and CDR2 SFDVKD come from the germline V gene. Written as DNA, the CDR3 is TGTGCCACCAGTGATCGAACAGCGCTCAATGAGCAGTTCTTC. Translation gives CATSDRTALNEQFF.

The gene calls are TRBV9 and TRBJ2-7, with 10 bases aligning to TRBD2. Trimming cost V 0 bases and J 7 bases; bases outside gene matches: 16. Germline CDR1 is SGDLS and CDR2 is YYNGEE. The CDR3 is 18 amino acids. The CDR3 loop reads CASSVESGAGGPSEEQYF. The CDR3 DNA is TGTGCCAGCAGCGTAGAGTCGGGAGCGGGGGGGCCCTCCGAGGAGCAGTACTTC.

This clonotype was detected a few times. This CDR3 reads CSASGQGSWLFF. The DNA of the CDR3 is TGCAGTGCCTCGGGACAGGGGAGTTGGCTGTTTTTT. This chain joins TRBV20-1 and TRBJ1-4, with 10 positions matching TRBD1. V gave up 6 bases and J gave up 14 bases; unmatched junction bases: 9. The CDR3 contains 12 residues. Germline V CDR1 and CDR2: DFQATT, SNEGSKA (reference sequence).

There are a few counts of this clonotype. The chain carries TRBV7-9 and TRBJ2-1, with 10 positions matching TRBD1. V dropped 5 bases and J dropped 3; count of bases not matched to a gene: 4. CDR1 is SEHNR and CDR2 is FQNEAQ in the germline V gene (reference sequence). The CDR3 extends over 15 amino acids. CDR3: CASSPTGGVYNEQFF. CDR3 sequence (DNA): TGTGCCAGCAGCCCGACAGGGGGCGTCTACAATGAGCAGTTCTTC.

This clonotype was recorded a few times. This sequence joins TRBV6-1 and TRBJ2-2; D is tentatively TRBD1 or TRBD2 (5 bases each). Germline V gene lookup returns CDR1 MNHNS and CDR2 SASEGT. Trimming cost V 2 bases and J 3 bases, with 10 bases left between them. The CDR3 consists of 15 residues. CDR3 region: CASSETWDDTGELFF. Written as DNA, the CDR3 is TGTGCCAGCAGTGAAACTTGGGACGACACCGGGGAGCTGTTTTTT.

This clonotype was observed at least ten times. The rearrangement uses TRBV7-3 and TRBJ2-7; TRBD1 aligns across 9 bases. J was trimmed by 5 bases and V by 0 bases; bases with no gene match: 8. This CDR3 comprises 16 residues. Germline V lookup: CDR1 SGHTA, CDR2 FQGTGA. CDR3 bases: TGTGCCAGCAGCTTAACAGTTGGGACAGGGTCCCACGAGCAGTACTTC. It translates to CASSLTVGTGSHEQYF.

This clonotype was detected a few times. V is TRBV12-3 or TRBV12-4 and J is TRBJ1-1, with D possibly being TRBD1 (6 bases). Trimming left V 3 bases short and J 0 bases short, with 11 bases between. The CDR3 covers 15 residues. The CDR3 is CASSFDRSMNTEAFF. The CDR3 nucleotides are TGTGCCAGCAGTTTTGACAGGTCCATGAACACTGAAGCTTTCTTT.

The table lists this clonotype with a count of one. The rearrangement links TRBV14 to TRBJ2-1, with TRBD2 identical over 8 bases. The CDR3 extends over 16 amino acids. The germline V gene encodes CDR1 SGHDN and CDR2 FVKESK. The J segment lost 3 bases and the V segment lost 2 bases, leaving 6 bases of the junction unmatched. CDR3 DNA: TGTGCCAGCAGCCAACTGGGACTAGACATCTACAATGAGCAGTTCTTC. Amino acids: CASSQLGLDIYNEQFF.

This clonotype was counted between two and nine times. This chain links TRBV7-9 with TRBJ2-4; D not resolved. The ends were cut back, 5 bases at V and 0 bases at J, with 17 bases in the middle. CDR1 is SEHNR, CDR2 FQNEAQ, per germline (reference sequence). The CDR3 totals 17 residues. CDR3 nucleotides: TGTGCCAGCAGCCTAAAGGGCAGCATTCTAGCCAAAAACATTCAGTACTTC. Translating it yields CASSLKGSILAKNIQYF.

The chain joins TRBV7-9 to TRBJ2-3; D may be TRBD2 (5 bases). V gave up 2 bases and J gave up 0 bases, with 18 bases separating them. This CDR3 is 18 amino acids long. CDR1 and CDR2 from the germline V gene are SEHNR and FQNEAQ (reference sequence). CDR3 region: CASSLSPGNLSSTDTQYF. CDR3 nucleotides: TGTGCCAGCAGCTTATCTCCGGGGAACCTTTCGAGCACAGATACGCAGTATTTT.

The chain combines TRBV4-1 with TRBJ2-5; D is uncertain. From germline, CDR1 is MGHRA and CDR2 YSYEKL. The V gene lost 0 bases and the J gene lost 1 base, with 9 bases spanning the gap. The CDR3 length is 15 residues. DNA of the CDR3: TGCGCCAGCAGCCAAGACCTCGGAGTCCAAGAGACCCAGTACTTC. Translated: CASSQDLGVQETQYF.